These 21 T cell receptor beta chains share one sample of origin, sequenced in a study of graft-versus-host responses after intestinal transplantation. The antigens for these receptors are not known. Sequenced by immunoSEQ multiplex PCR; TCRdb stores in-frame clones only, minus some. The sample lists more than 100,000 clones, approximately 95% occurring once. This specimen consisted of unstimulated CD8+ T cells sorted from spleen or lymph node cells, obtained before intestinal transplant. The receptors originated from a human donor who received an intestinal transplant.

V is TRBV4-1 and J is TRBJ1-2; no clear D gene. This CDR3 spans 13 amino acids. The V end was cut by 2 bases, the J end by 4 bases, with 8 bases between. Germline CDR1 reads MGHRA; CDR2 reads YSYEKL. Here the CDR3 DNA reads TGCGCCAGCAGCCAAACCGACACCTATGGCTACACCTTC. Translated: CASSQTDTYGYTF.

The chain has TRBV9 and TRBJ2-7, with TRBD2 as a possible D gene (5 bases). Per germline, CDR1 SGDLS and CDR2 YYNGEE. V was trimmed by 0 bases and J by 2 bases, leaving 12 bases between them. This CDR3 region has 15 residues. The CDR3 spells CASSVAEGSPYEQYF. CDR3 sequence (DNA): TGTGCCAGCAGCGTAGCTGAGGGATCTCCCTACGAGCAGTACTTC.

The chain uses TRBV27 and TRBJ1-1; the D is unclear. V shed 5 bases and J shed 13 bases, with 20 bases lying between them. The CDR3 covers 13 residues. The germline gives CDR1 MNHEY, CDR2 SMNVEV (reference sequence). Here the CDR3 reads CASSPRGTLKGFF. The CDR3 region has the DNA TGTGCCAGCAGTCCCCGGGGAACACTGAAAGGTTTCTTT.

The J gene is TRBJ1-1, the V gene TRBV11-3; no firm D call. The CDR3 consists of 13 residues. Germline lookup yields CDR1 SGHNT and CDR2 YENEEA. Trimming pared 3 bases from V and 4 bases from J, leaving 9 bases between. For the CDR3, the DNA is TGTGCCAGCAGCTTTAACTCGGGCACTGAAGCTTTCTTT. Translation gives CASSFNSGTEAFF.

This chain connects TRBV4-1 to TRBJ2-1; D gene unclear. This CDR3 has 16 amino acids. The germline V gene encodes CDR1 MGHRA and CDR2 YSYEKL. V was pared by 1 base and J by 6 bases, with 16 bases between. In DNA form, the CDR3 reads TGCGCCAGCAGCCAAGTGGGGTCTAACGGAATCAATGAGCAGTTCTTC. It translates to CASSQVGSNGINEQFF.

This sequence joins TRBV15 and TRBJ2-5, with 8 bases identical to TRBD1. CDR1 and CDR2 from the germline V gene are LNHNV and YYDKDF (reference sequence). Losses at the gene ends were 4 bases for V and 5 bases for J; bases not matched to a gene: 6. The CDR3 contains 14 residues. The CDR3 protein is CATSNLDRGETQYF. The CDR3 nucleotides read TGTGCCACCAGCAATCTTGACAGGGGCGAGACCCAGTACTTC.

V and J are TRBV5-6 and TRBJ2-3; possible D gene TRBD1, 5 bases. Trimming removed 4 bases from V and 2 bases from J, with 17 bases in between. This CDR3 comprises 16 residues. Germline CDR1 is SGHDT and CDR2 is YYEEEE. The CDR3 DNA reads as TGTGCCAGCAGCCACACTTGGGGCGGTTTCACAGATACGCAGTATTTT. This sequence encodes CASSHTWGGFTDTQYF.

The chain employs TRBV7-4 and TRBJ1-1, with 8 bases matching TRBD1. Germline V CDR1 and CDR2: SGHVT, SQSDAQ. V was clipped by 5 bases and J by 3 bases; unmatched bases: 11. The CDR3 sequence is 16 residues long. The CDR3 region is CASSPQWNRGDTEAFF. The CDR3 DNA reads as TGTGCCAGCAGCCCCCAGTGGAACAGGGGGGACACTGAAGCTTTCTTT.

The chain joins TRBV5-5 to TRBJ1-2; D ambiguous. The germline CDR1 and CDR2 sequences are SGHKS and YYEKEE (reference sequence). There are 13 residues in the CDR3. V was shortened by 5 bases and J by 4 bases, with 12 bases between the two germline ends. In nucleotides, the CDR3 is TGTGCCAGCAGGGTGTCCAGAAGCTATGGCTACACCTTC. Protein: CASRVSRSYGYTF. The complete variable domain, with remaining parts taken from reference TRBV5-5 and TRBJ1-2, reads DAGVTQSPTHLIKTRGQQVTLRCSPISGHKSVSWYQQVLGQGPQFIFQYYEKEERGRGNFPDRFSARQFPNYSSELNVNALLLGDSALYLCASRVSRSYGYTFGSGTRLTVV.

This chain joins TRBV9 and TRBJ1-2; D possibly corresponds to TRBD1 (6 bases). The CDR3 has 16 amino acids. Looked up from germline, CDR1 is SGDLS and CDR2 is YYNGEE. The ends were cut back, 4 bases at V and 0 bases at J, with 16 bases in the middle. The CDR3 bases are TGTGCCAGCAGCCCAGAGGCACAGGGTACTAACTATGGCTACACCTTC. Translating it yields CASSPEAQGTNYGYTF.

V and J are TRBV11-2 and TRBJ2-3; 9 bases line up with TRBD1. This CDR3 has 15 amino acids. CDR1 is SGHAT, CDR2 FQNNGV, per germline. The J segment lost 5 bases and the V segment lost 5 bases, leaving 8 bases of the junction unmatched. CDR3 nucleotide sequence: TGTGCCAGCAGCGCAACAGGGGGCGCAGGAGATACGCAGTATTTT. It is translated as CASSATGGAGDTQYF.

This chain connects TRBV27 to TRBJ2-3, with D unresolved. The CDR3 is made up of 13 amino acids. Deletions cut 3 bases from V and 1 base from J, with 5 bases between. CDR1 is MNHEY, CDR2 SMNVEV, per germline (reference sequence). The CDR3 loop is CASSLFGTDTQYF. The DNA of the CDR3 is TGTGCCAGCAGTTTGTTCGGCACAGATACGCAGTATTTT.

The chain uses TRBV27 and TRBJ2-7, with a tentative D call TRBD2 (5 bases). From germline, CDR1 is MNHEY and CDR2 SMNVEV (reference sequence). The CDR3 covers 14 residues. Trimming cost V 2 bases and J 6 bases, with 14 bases left between them. CDR3 bases: TGTGCCAGCAGTTTAAGCCTAGCCGACTCCGAGCAGTACTTC. Protein product: CASSLSLADSEQYF.

The chain uses TRBV5-4 and TRBJ2-2; TRBD1 agrees at 9 bases. V trimming: 1 base; J trimming: 6 bases; junction bases outside the gene matches: 4. Per the germline V gene, CDR1 is SGHNT and CDR2 is YYREEE (reference sequence). The CDR3 contains 15 residues. In DNA form, the CDR3 reads TGTGCCAGCAGCTTGTGGACAGGGGTCCCCGGGGAGCTGTTTTTT. Its protein product is CASSLWTGVPGELFF.

CDR3 nucleotide sequence: TGTGCCAGCACAAGGACAGGGCAGGCCTACGAGCAGTACTTC. It translates to CASTRTGQAYEQYF. The rearrangement uses TRBV27 and TRBJ2-7, with 8 bases matching TRBD1. The CDR3 length is 14 residues. Germline V gene sequence: CDR1 MNHEY, CDR2 SMNVEV (reference sequence). V shed 7 bases, J shed 2 bases, and the junction held 7 bases outside the gene matches.

This chain connects TRBV7-3 to TRBJ2-3; 8 nucleotides match TRBD1. The germline gives CDR1 SGHTA, CDR2 FQGTGA. This CDR3 contains 16 residues. Trimming removed 5 bases from V and 2 bases from J; junction bases left unmatched: 9. CDR3 bases: TGTGCCAGCAGCGCCAGGGGGCCTGGGCTCACAGATACGCAGTATTTT. Protein product: CASSARGPGLTDTQYF.

The chain employs TRBV18 and TRBJ2-7; possibly TRBD1 or TRBD2 for D (5 bases each). The CDR3 spans 13 residues. Germline V gives CDR1 KGHSH, CDR2 LQKENI. V gave up 5 bases and J gave up 3 bases, with 11 bases separating them. This chain's CDR3 is CASSLEGNYEQYF. In DNA, the CDR3 is TGTGCCAGCTCATTAGAGGGGAACTACGAGCAGTACTTC.

With respect to this clone: Other DNA sequences in the sample encode the same CDR3. The chain joins TRBV9 to TRBJ2-2; the D is unclear. Trimming shortened V by 7 bases and J by 0 bases, and 7 bases separated the two germline ends. The CDR3 runs to 13 residues. Per germline, CDR1 SGDLS and CDR2 YYNGEE. CDR3 DNA sequence: TGTGCCAGCGGAGTCGCGAACACCGGGGAGCTGTTTTTT. As protein: CASGVANTGELFF.

The rearrangement uses TRBV7-8 and TRBJ1-5; TRBD1 aligns across 7 bases. The CDR3 is 18 amino acids. V was clipped by 1 base and J by 5 bases; unmatched bases: 14. Per the germline V gene, CDR1 is SGHVS and CDR2 is FQNEAQ. The CDR3 region has the DNA TGTGCCAGCAGCTTAGACTCAGCAAAAAGGGGGCTCGATCAGCCCCAGCATTTT. Translating it yields CASSLDSAKRGLDQPQHF.

This clone was counted a single time. The chain couples TRBV2 to TRBJ2-3; 7 bases align to TRBD2. V shed 7 bases, J shed 1 base, and the junction held 14 bases outside the gene matches. The CDR3 covers 17 residues. Germline V gives CDR1 SNHLY, CDR2 FYNNEI. Here the CDR3 reads CASNGPRGDWGTDTQYF. The CDR3 DNA reads as TGTGCCAGCAATGGCCCACGGGGGGACTGGGGCACAGATACGCAGTATTTT.

This chain links TRBV6-6 with TRBJ2-5; D gene ambiguous. TRBJ2-7 explains the end of the DNA better; the J call may be wrong. The CDR3 contains 13 residues. The germline V gene encodes CDR1 MNHNY and CDR2 SVGAGI (reference sequence). The CDR3 is CASSYFVAYEQYF. The CDR3 nucleotides read TGTGCCAGCAGTTACTTCGTGGCCTACGAGCAGTACTTC.